A single sample is the source of the 3 T cell receptor beta chains below, sequenced in a study of Graves' ophthalmopathy and Graves' hyperthyroidism. Amplifying from RNA transcripts, the study obtained TCR beta CDR3 regions. HTBI primers were employed in first-round RT-PCR, then a second-round multiplex PCR followed. TCRdb processed the multiplex PCR reads anew with MiXCR; each CDR3 protein has one entry. The sample includes roughly 610,000 distinct CDR3 sequences, approximately 21% of them seen just once. Input material: peripheral blood. The receptors were sampled from a woman between 18 and 29 years old with stable Graves' hyperthyroidism. Some clones in this sample may be carry-over from other donors' samples.

V and J are TRBV6-1 and TRBJ1-2; D unclear. Germline-derived CDR1 and CDR2 are MNHNS and SASEGT. This CDR3 contains 14 residues. V was clipped by 5 bases and J by 4 bases, with 14 bases between them. CDR3 DNA sequence: TGTGCCAGCAGTAGAGACGGGGAGGTCTATGGCTACACCTTC. It is translated as CASSRDGEVYGYTF.

V usage is TRBV12-3 or TRBV12-4 and J usage is TRBJ2-7; 8 bases align to TRBD1. Trimming at V came to 7 bases and at J to 5 bases, leaving 7 bases not matched to a gene. This CDR3 has 13 amino acids. The CDR3 DNA sequence: TGTGCCAGCAATGAGCAGGGGGCTCACGAGCAGTACTTC. Its protein is CASNEQGAHEQYF.

There are many counts of this clonotype. The rearrangement links TRBV13 to TRBJ1-2; tentative D call: TRBD1 (6 bases). This CDR3 comprises 15 residues. Germline V gene lookup returns CDR1 PRHDT and CDR2 FYEKMQ (reference sequence). Trimming cost V 4 bases and J 8 bases, with 20 bases left between them. CDR3 loop: CASSSFLQGVIGYTF. The CDR3 DNA sequence: TGTGCCAGCAGCTCATTCCTACAGGGTGTGATCGGCTACACCTTC.